These 2 T cell receptor beta chains share one sample of origin, sequenced in a study of technical replicates of blood from a handful of donors. The assay was immunoSEQ multiplex PCR, and TCRdb's table has in-frame clones only and misses some. This table holds roughly 60,000 clones, 85% to 90% found once. The sample consisted of PBMCs. The receptors here all came from a human donor in good health. Some clones in this sample may be carry-over from other donors' samples.

The chain uses TRBV5-1 and TRBJ2-3; 10 bases fit TRBD2. With 3 bases clipped from V and 2 bases from J, the junction kept 6 bases outside the gene matches. Germline V gene data show CDR1 as SGHRS and CDR2 as YFSETQ. This CDR3 is 16 amino acids long. DNA of the CDR3: TGCGCCAGCAGCTCCCGGACTAGCGGATCCACAGATACGCAGTATTTT. Translating it yields CASSSRTSGSTDTQYF.

This sequence joins TRBV2 and TRBJ1-1, with TRBD1 matching 11 bases. Germline V lookup: CDR1 SNHLY, CDR2 FYNNEI. With 4 bases clipped from V and 1 base from J, the junction kept 11 bases outside the gene matches. The CDR3 has 18 residues. CDR3 region: CASSAPGQGVGRNTEAFF. As DNA, the CDR3 is TGTGCCAGCAGTGCCCCGGGACAGGGGGTAGGAAGGAACACTGAAGCTTTCTTT.